The 26 T cell receptor beta chains presented below share a single source sample, sequenced in a study of vaccination effects on CD4 cells after COVID-19. Generated by immunoSEQ multiplex PCR, the TCRdb table keeps only in-frame clones and is missing some. In the table there are tens of thousands of clones, 70% to 85% of which are singletons. No antigen is known for these receptors. After more than 8 days in culture, the CD4+ T cells were isolated. The sample consisted of CD4+ T cells from PBMCs cultured without peptide, taken before COVID-19 vaccination. All receptors derive from a human donor who had a prior SARS-CoV-2 infection.

The chain couples TRBV19 to TRBJ1-1; TRBD1 agrees at 7 bases. V was clipped by 7 bases and J by 3 bases; unmatched bases: 8. The CDR3 runs 14 residues. Per germline, CDR1 LNHDA and CDR2 SQIVND (reference sequence). The CDR3 nucleotides are TGTGCCAGTAAAAACAGGGGTAGGGACACTGAAGCTTTCTTT. Translation: CASKNRGRDTEAFF.

CDR3 bases: TGTGCCATCAGTGAGTTGGAGGGAACAGGCTACGAGCAGTACTTC. Amino acids: CAISELEGTGYEQYF. The chain uses TRBV10-3 and TRBJ2-7; D might be TRBD2 (6 bases). This CDR3 spans 15 amino acids. Trimming stripped 1 base from V and 3 bases from J, with 13 bases between. Germline V lookup: CDR1 ENHRY, CDR2 SYGVKD.

This chain uses TRBV5-1 with TRBJ1-3, with TRBD1 identical over 8 bases. CDR1 SGHRS and CDR2 YFSETQ come from the germline V gene. The CDR3 spans 14 residues. The ends lost 5 bases at V and 0 bases at J; junction bases unmatched: 1. In DNA, the CDR3 is TGCGCCAGCAGGACAGGGGTCTCTGGAAACACCATATATTTT. It codes for CASRTGVSGNTIYF.

The chain joins TRBV7-9 to TRBJ2-1, with no clear D. V was trimmed by 5 bases and J by 3 bases, leaving 17 bases between them. Germline V gives CDR1 SEHNR, CDR2 FQNEAQ (reference sequence). The CDR3 has 16 amino acids. The CDR3 DNA follows: TGTGCCAGCAGCATGCTGACCTCTAGTTACTACAATGAGCAGTTCTTC. Protein: CASSMLTSSYYNEQFF.

The chain is built from TRBV5-1 and TRBJ2-1, with 11 bases matching TRBD1. The CDR3 length is 17 residues. Germline V gene data show CDR1 as SGHRS and CDR2 as YFSETQ. With 1 base clipped from V and 8 bases from J, the junction kept 11 bases outside the gene matches. CDR3 DNA: TGCGCCAGCAGCTTGTCCCCACCGGGACAGGGGGACGATGAGCAGTTCTTC. Translation gives CASSLSPPGQGDDEQFF. Full variable domain (rest looked up from reference TRBV5-1 and TRBJ2-1): KAGVTQTPRYLIKTRGQQVTLSCSPISGHRSVSWYQQTPGQGLQFLFEYFSETQRNKGNFPGRFSGRQFSNSRSEMNVSTLELGDSALYLCASSLSPPGQGDDEQFFGPGTRLTVL.

The V gene is TRBV16, the J gene TRBJ2-7, with 7 bases that match TRBD1. The trim removed 4 bases at V and 0 bases at J, leaving 6 bases unmatched. The CDR3 has 15 residues. Germline CDR1 reads KGHSY; CDR2 reads FQNENV. The CDR3 here is CASSPDRANSYEQYF. CDR3 DNA: TGTGCCAGCAGCCCTGACAGGGCAAACTCCTACGAGCAGTACTTC.

The genes are TRBV5-4 and TRBJ2-5; TRBD1 matches at 8 bases. With 5 bases clipped from V and 4 bases from J, the junction kept 10 bases outside the gene matches. The germline CDR1 and CDR2 sequences are SGHNT and YYREEE (reference sequence). The CDR3 is made up of 15 amino acids. CDR3 residues: CASSRNGQGAETQYF. CDR3 sequence (DNA): TGTGCCAGCAGTAGAAACGGACAGGGTGCAGAGACCCAGTACTTC.

This chain uses TRBV6-1 with TRBJ1-4, with D hard to call. The CDR3 runs 17 residues. Germline lookup yields CDR1 MNHNS and CDR2 SASEGT. Deletions cut 2 bases from V and 0 bases from J, with 13 bases between. The CDR3 region has the DNA TGTGCCAGCAGTGAATTGTTCTGGGCGGCAACTAATGAAAAACTGTTTTTT. Translating gives CASSELFWAATNEKLFF.

This clone showed up just once. The chain recombines TRBV12-3 or TRBV12-4 with TRBJ2-7; no reliable D call. Trimming took off 8 bases at V and 6 bases at J, with 17 bases between the two ends. The CDR3 has 13 residues. The CDR3 region is CASVLGVSGEQYF. As DNA, the CDR3 is TGTGCCAGCGTTCTTGGGGTCTCGGGCGAGCAGTACTTC.

This clone was observed a few times. The chain recombines TRBV19 with TRBJ1-6; D uncertain. The V and J ends lost 6 bases and 4 bases respectively, with 10 bases between them. Germline V gene sequence: CDR1 LNHDA, CDR2 SQIVND (reference sequence). The CDR3 is made up of 14 amino acids. CDR3 sequence: CASRAETYNSPLHF. The CDR3 DNA follows: TGTGCCAGTAGGGCAGAAACTTATAATTCACCCCTCCACTTT.

This clone was picked up a small number of times. This chain uses TRBV12-3 or TRBV12-4 with TRBJ2-1, with unresolved D. Trimming removed 7 bases at V and 3 bases at J, with 10 bases between. This CDR3 is 13 amino acids long. CDR3 bases: TGTGCCAGCAATACGAGAGTCTACAATGAGCAGTTCTTC. Translation gives CASNTRVYNEQFF.

This clone has at least ten counts. CDR3 bases: TGTGCCAGCAGTCCGACTAGCGGGAGGGACAATGAGCAGTTCTTC. This encodes CASSPTSGRDNEQFF. V is TRBV6-6 and J is TRBJ2-1, with TRBD2 matching 14 bases. J lost 5 bases, V lost 5 bases, and 2 bases had no gene match. Germline V gene data show CDR1 as MNHNY and CDR2 as SVGAGI (reference sequence). The CDR3 is made up of 15 amino acids.

The chain recombines TRBV19 with TRBJ2-7, with D hard to call. The CDR3 totals 14 residues. V was clipped by 5 bases and J by 5 bases, with 16 bases between them. The germline V gene has CDR1 LNHDA and CDR2 SQIVND (reference sequence). CDR3 loop: CASSPLGSVHEQYF. CDR3 nucleotide sequence: TGTGCCAGTAGTCCACTCGGCTCGGTCCACGAGCAGTACTTC.

V and J are TRBV6-6 and TRBJ2-5, with D maybe TRBD1 (6 bases). The V end lost 5 bases, the J end lost 2 bases, and 18 bases lay between the germline ends. The CDR3 is 16 amino acids. Germline V gives CDR1 MNHNY, CDR2 SVGAGI (reference sequence). CDR3 bases: TGTGCCAGCAGTCGCAAACGGGACACCTCTCAAGAGACCCAGTACTTC. It encodes CASSRKRDTSQETQYF.

The V and J genes are TRBV12-5 and TRBJ2-1, with a weak D call TRBD1 (5 bases). The V and J ends lost 4 bases and 6 bases respectively, with 19 bases between them. The CDR3 is 16 amino acids. The germline gives CDR1 LGHNT, CDR2 FRNRAP. DNA for the CDR3: TGTGCTAGTGGTTCCCCGTCAGGGATCTCGACCAATGAGCAGTTCTTC. Translated, it gives CASGSPSGISTNEQFF.

This chain joins TRBV7-3 and TRBJ2-1; 7 bases align to TRBD1. V dropped 5 bases and J dropped 7; count of bases not matched to a gene: 5. Germline V gives CDR1 SGHTA, CDR2 FQGTGA. This CDR3 contains 13 residues. CDR3 nucleotide sequence: TGTGCCAGCAGCCCACGGACAGGTAATGAGCAGTTCTTC. Translating it yields CASSPRTGNEQFF.

The V call is TRBV6-5, the J call TRBJ2-5; D unresolved. The V end was cut by 10 bases, the J end by 5 bases, with 8 bases between. Germline values: CDR1 MNHEY, CDR2 SVGAGI. The CDR3 length is 10 residues. The CDR3 region is CATPPETQYF. DNA for the CDR3: TGTGCCACTCCCCCGGAGACCCAGTACTTC.

J is TRBJ1-5 and V is TRBV18, with D unclear. CDR1 is KGHSH and CDR2 is LQKENI in the germline V gene. There are 16 residues in the CDR3. Trimming left V 6 bases short and J 9 bases short, with 24 bases between. This CDR3 reads CASSPTDQLGSWPQHF. The CDR3 DNA reads TGTGCCAGCTCCCCCACGGATCAGCTCGGCTCGTGGCCCCAGCATTTT.

This chain uses TRBV7-9 with TRBJ1-4; D possibly corresponds to TRBD1 (5 bases). Germline loops: CDR1 SEHNR, CDR2 FQNEAQ (reference sequence). V lost 4 bases to trimming and J lost 0 bases, with 18 bases between them. There are 18 residues in the CDR3. The CDR3 bases are TGTGCCAGCAGCTCCGGGGGGATCGCGGATGCAACTAATGAAAAACTGTTTTTT. Residues: CASSSGGIADATNEKLFF.

The chain carries TRBV11-1 and TRBJ1-1; D not resolved. This CDR3 contains 13 residues. The germline gives CDR1 SGHAT, CDR2 FQDESV (reference sequence). V lost 3 bases and J lost 1, with 6 bases in between. Written as DNA, the CDR3 is TGTGCCAGCAGCTTTCAGGCGAACACTGAAGCTTTCTTT. Its protein product is CASSFQANTEAFF.

V is TRBV15 and J is TRBJ1-5; possible D gene TRBD1, 5 bases. Trimming cost V 6 bases and J 0 bases, with 15 bases left between them. The germline CDR1 and CDR2 sequences are LNHNV and YYDKDF (reference sequence). The CDR3 length is 16 residues. The CDR3 loop reads CATSEGAHYSNQPQHF. The CDR3 bases are TGTGCCACCAGTGAAGGGGCGCATTATAGCAATCAGCCCCAGCATTTT. Based on the CDR3 plus reference TRBV15 and TRBJ1-5, the full variable domain is DAMVIQNPRYQVTQFGKPVTLSCSQTLNHNVMYWYQQKSSQAPKLLFHYYDKDFNNEADTPDNFQSRRPNTSFCFLDIRSPGLGDTAMYLCATSEGAHYSNQPQHFGDGTRLSIL.

This chain links TRBV3-1 (or the pseudogene TRBV3-2) with TRBJ1-2; 11 nucleotides align to TRBD1. Per the germline V gene, CDR1 is LGHDT and CDR2 is YNNKEL (reference sequence). The CDR3 is 15 amino acids. Trimming took 4 bases from V and 3 from J; bases not matched to a gene: 4. CDR3 sequence: CASSRGTGGDYGYTF. Written as DNA, the CDR3 is TGTGCCAGCAGCCGCGGGACAGGGGGGGACTATGGCTACACCTTC.

This clone was seen many times. V is TRBV12-3 or TRBV12-4 and J is TRBJ2-7; TRBD1 might be the D (6 bases). This CDR3 spans 13 amino acids. Deletions cut 6 bases from V and 12 bases from J, with 21 bases between. The CDR3, as DNA: TGTGCCAGCAGCCTGGACAGATTCGCAGAGGTGTACTTC. It is translated as CASSLDRFAEVYF.

This clone appeared a single time. The V call is TRBV7-9, the J call TRBJ2-5; the D is unclear. Germline CDR1 SEHNR, CDR2 FQNEAQ (reference sequence). V was shortened by 7 bases and J by 0 bases, with 18 bases between the two germline ends. The CDR3 extends over 16 amino acids. Here the CDR3 DNA reads TGTGCCAGCACCAACCCGCCCCTTGGGGACCAAGAGACCCAGTACTTC. Its protein product is CASTNPPLGDQETQYF.

This chain connects TRBV11-3 to TRBJ1-1; 8 bases are shared with TRBD1. The germline CDR1 and CDR2 sequences are SGHNT and YENEEA. V lost 6 bases to trimming and J lost 7 bases; unmatched junction nucleotides: 7. This CDR3 is built from 13 residues. The CDR3 here is CASRRYRGSEAFF. The CDR3 region has the DNA TGTGCCAGCAGGCGATACAGGGGGAGTGAAGCTTTCTTT.

The rearrangement uses TRBV6-2 or TRBV6-3 and TRBJ2-3, with 7 nucleotides matching TRBD1. The J segment lost 0 bases and the V segment lost 2 bases, leaving 2 bases of the junction unmatched. The length of the CDR3 is 15 residues. CDR1 MNHEY and CDR2 SVGEGT come from the germline V gene. This CDR3 is CASSYRDSSTDTQYF. In DNA form, the CDR3 reads TGTGCCAGCAGTTACCGGGACAGTAGCACAGATACGCAGTATTTT.